The present T cell receptor (beta chain) was sequenced within a study of T-cell memory formation after mild COVID-19. Study-level findings and limits: Later expanders leaned CD4+, whereas day 15 to 85 contracting clones were balanced CD4/CD8. The study found contracting CD4+ clones mainly in CM and EM and contracting CD8+ clones in EMRA.

There are 15 residues in the CDR3. V was shortened by 5 bases and J by 5 bases, with 18 bases between the two germline ends. Germline loops: CDR1 SGHAT, CDR2 FQNNGV. Turning to this clonotype: The antigen remains unidentified.

Researchers used 5'RACE with constant-segment primers to make TCR alpha and TCR beta cDNA libraries that carry sample barcodes and UMIs. TCRdb re-called the 5' RACE reads with MiXCR, one entry per CDR3 protein. The sample carries roughly 340,000 distinct CDR3 sequences, around 20% recorded once. The TCR was taken from a man younger than 35 who had mild COVID-19 (a few samples of this study predate the infection). Cell type and time point are not known. What was sequenced was PBMCs or a T cell subset sorted from them (not recorded which). The V gene is TRBV11-2, the J gene TRBJ2-5; D might be TRBD1 (6 bases). The chain's CDR3 is CASSPPQGVRETQYF. CDR3 coding DNA: TGTGCCAGCAGCCCACCACAGGGTGTGCGGGAGACCCAGTACTTC.